The T cell receptor beta chain described here comes from a study of post-analysis software for immune sequencing data. Across the study: Courses of disease covered relapsing-remitting, secondary progressive and progressive-relapsing multiple sclerosis.

As regards this clonotype: The antigen is not known.

Included in the TCR beta cDNA libraries were unique molecular identifiers. TCRdb passed the PCR reads through MiXCR, listing each CDR3 protein once. The sample has a few hundred thousand distinct CDR3 sequences, under 55% seen once. The CDR3 contains 15 residues. CDR1 MNHNY and CDR2 SVGAGI come from the germline V gene (reference sequence). Whole-study findings and limits: Comparison of patients with controls showed five or six TRBV segments more frequent in patients, TRBV5-6, TRBV5-1 and TRBV20-1 among them. By F measure, strong co-clustering occurred among samples prepared in the same batch. Multiple sclerosis patients had significantly lower normalized Chao1 diversity than controls.

The clonotype comes from a girl under 18 with multiple sclerosis. Sequencing input: blood. The rearrangement uses TRBV6-6 and TRBJ2-7; the match to TRBD2 covers 8 bases. The J call is uncertain, as TRBJ2-5 better fits the DNA end. Here the CDR3 DNA reads TGTGCCAGCAGTGACCCGGGGACTAGTACAAGGACCCAGTACTTC. It encodes CASSDPGTSTRTQYF.